The 9 T cell receptor beta chains listed next were all sequenced from one sample in a study of vaccination effects on CD4 cells after COVID-19 (dated by TCRdb to between 2022 and 2023). These TCRs' antigens remain unknown. Library prep was done by the immunoSEQ multiplex PCR assay. TCRdb stores this immuneACCESS table with in-frame sequences only. Part of the clones is absent; in the studies checked, under half of the shortfall reflects unresolved V genes, and no reason is known for the rest. This sample lists tens of thousands of clones; almost 85% were detected once. The top ten hold roughly 2% of the sample. In the ViraFEST assay, PBMC were stimulated with viral peptide pools, and TCR sequencing was then used to find antigen-specific CD4+ T cell clonotypes based on their expansion. After 10 to 11 days of culture, CD4+ T cells were isolated with the EasySep CD4+ T cell isolation kit. Each participant got two doses of an mRNA SARS-CoV-2 vaccine, either BNT162b2 or mRNA-1273.

The input for sequencing was CD4+ T cells from PBMCs cultured with HCoV-NL63 spike peptides, taken after COVID-19 vaccination. The cell subset or site label, as the study defines it: HCoV-NL63 spike overlapping peptide pool stimulation. All receptors derive from a human donor who received a COVID-19 vaccine. Some clones in this sample may be carry-over from other donors' samples.

V gene TRBV18 combines with J gene TRBJ1-6; D not certain. This CDR3 has 13 amino acids. Germline V gene lookup returns CDR1 KGHSH and CDR2 LQKENI. V lost 4 bases to trimming and J lost 12 bases, with 13 bases between them. The CDR3, as DNA: TGTGCCAGCTCACTGAGCGGCTCCGGACCCCTCCACTTT. Translated: CASSLSGSGPLHF. The full variable domain, its missing parts supplied by reference TRBV18 and TRBJ1-6, is NAGVMQNPRHLVRRRGQEARLRCSPMKGHSHVYWYRQLPEEGLKFMVYLQKENIIDESGMPKERFSAEFPKEGPSILRIQQVVRGDSAAYFCASSLSGSGPLHFGNGTRLTVT.

The J gene is TRBJ2-1, the V gene TRBV7-7; TRBD1 matches at 9 bases. V trimming: 5 bases; J trimming: 9 bases; junction bases outside the gene matches: 11. The V gene's germline CDR1 is SSHAT and CDR2 FNYEAQ (reference sequence). The CDR3 totals 15 residues. The CDR3 spells CASSAVQGAKGEQFF. In DNA form, the CDR3 reads TGTGCCAGCAGCGCCGTACAGGGGGCGAAGGGTGAGCAGTTCTTC.

J is TRBJ2-3 and V is TRBV7-3; the D gene is possibly TRBD1 (7 bases). The V end was cut by 0 bases, the J end by 2 bases, with 21 bases between. The CDR3 totals 19 residues. Germline CDR1 is SGHTA and CDR2 is FQGTGA. CDR3 in amino acids: CASSLTRGAGQSLTDTQYF. CDR3 nucleotide sequence: TGTGCCAGCAGCTTAACGAGAGGGGCGGGACAGTCCCTCACAGATACGCAGTATTTT. The full variable domain, completed using reference TRBV7-3 and TRBJ2-3, is GAGVSQTPSNKVTEKGKYVELRCDPISGHTALYWYRQSLGQGPEFLIYFQGTGAADDSGLPNDRFFAVRPEGSVSTLKIQRTERGDSAVYLCASSLTRGAGQSLTDTQYFGPGTRLTVL.

The chain joins TRBV5-1 to TRBJ2-2; D is possibly TRBD1 or TRBD2 (5 bases each). The V end was cut by 2 bases, the J end by 1 base, with 12 bases between. CDR1 and CDR2 (germline): SGHRS, YFSETQ. This CDR3 contains 16 residues. CDR3 in amino acids: CASSFPGPKNTGELFF. The CDR3 region has the DNA TGCGCCAGCAGCTTCCCGGGACCCAAGAACACCGGGGAGCTGTTTTTT.

The chain employs TRBV5-1 and TRBJ2-7; 11 bases align to TRBD1. V trimming: 7 bases; J trimming: 2 bases; junction bases outside the gene matches: 8. In germline, CDR1 is SGHRS, CDR2 YFSETQ. The CDR3 covers 15 residues. CDR3 in DNA: TGCGCCAGCTCATGGGGACAGGGGGTTACCTACGAGCAGTACTTC. Residues: CASSWGQGVTYEQYF.

The rearrangement uses TRBV6-5 and TRBJ2-7, with 7 bases that match TRBD2. V shed 6 bases, J shed 3 bases, and the junction held 11 bases outside the gene matches. This CDR3 region has 15 residues. Per germline, CDR1 MNHEY and CDR2 SVGAGI. The CDR3 DNA is TGTGCCAGCAGCCGAGGCCTCCGGGGGGACTACGAGCAGTACGTC. Protein: CASSRGLRGDYEQYV.

The V gene is TRBV4-2, the J gene TRBJ1-2; 11 bases line up with TRBD1. Losses at the gene ends were 0 bases for V and 7 bases for J; bases not matched to a gene: 7. The germline gives CDR1 LGHNA, CDR2 YNFKEQ. The length of the CDR3 is 16 residues. As DNA, the CDR3 is TGTGCCAGCAGCCAAGATCGGACAGGGGGCGTCTTTGGCTACACCTTC. The encoded protein is CASSQDRTGGVFGYTF.

The chain links TRBV24-1 to TRBJ1-1, with TRBD1 matching over 7 bases. From germline, CDR1 is KGHDR and CDR2 SFDVKD. V dropped 6 bases and J dropped 4; count of bases not matched to a gene: 7. The CDR3 sequence is 14 residues long. This chain's CDR3 is CATSRTGEVTEAFF. Here the CDR3 DNA reads TGTGCCACCAGTCGCACAGGGGAGGTCACTGAAGCTTTCTTT.

This clone was seen a handful of times. The V and J genes are TRBV7-2 and TRBJ2-5; D is unclear. CDR3 length: 13 residues. CDR1 SGHTA and CDR2 FQGNSA come from the germline V gene. V dropped 6 bases and J dropped 5 bases, with 13 bases sitting between them. The CDR3 protein is CASRSTGFETQYF. In DNA form, the CDR3 reads TGTGCCAGCAGATCCACCGGGTTCGAGACCCAGTACTTC.